These 13 T cell receptor beta chains were sequenced from one sample in a study of identical twins. TCRdb ran MiXCR on the 5' RACE reads and lists one entry per CDR3 protein. Here the sample spans 1.5 million to 2 million distinct CDR3 sequences, less than 40% being singletons. Material: cord blood. All receptors come from a newborn girl in good health.

This clonotype was found once. A clone one base away is much larger, so this may be a read error. This likely comes from a read error, as the CDR3 has no conserved phenylalanine or tryptophan at its end. This chain connects TRBV29-1 to TRBJ2-7, with D perhaps TRBD2 (5 bases). The germline V gene encodes CDR1 SQVTM and CDR2 ANQGSEA. The CDR3 is 14 amino acids. Trimming pared 5 bases from V and 2 bases from J, leaving 16 bases between. The CDR3 region is CSVPSRNFPYEQYC. The CDR3, as DNA: TGCAGCGTTCCTAGCAGGAATTTCCCCTACGAGCAGTACTGC.

V is TRBV7-8 and J is TRBJ1-2, with D uncertain. This CDR3 region has 13 residues. Trimming removed 2 bases from V and 4 bases from J, with 8 bases in between. CDR1 is SGHVS and CDR2 is FQNEAQ in the germline V gene. The CDR3 DNA sequence: TGTGCCAGCAGCTTAATAGTATCCTATGGCTACACCTTC. Amino acid sequence: CASSLIVSYGYTF.

The J gene is TRBJ1-2, the V gene TRBV3-1, with a possible D match to TRBD1 (6 bases). CDR1 is LGHDT, CDR2 YNNKEL, per germline (reference sequence). This CDR3 contains 19 residues. V was clipped by 0 bases and J by 2 bases, with 22 bases between them. The CDR3 region has the DNA TGTGCCAGCAGCCAAGACGGGTGGGACGACAGGAATCCCAACTATGGCTACACCTTC. It encodes CASSQDGWDDRNPNYGYTF.

The chain carries TRBV12-3 or TRBV12-4 and TRBJ1-1, with a weak D call TRBD1 (6 bases). V lost 5 bases to trimming and J lost 1 base, with 11 bases between them. This CDR3 comprises 14 residues. DNA of the CDR3: TGTGCCAGCAGTACCCCACAGGGGAACACTGAAGCTTTCTTT. The encoded protein is CASSTPQGNTEAFF.

The table lists this clonotype with a few counts. V and J are TRBV20-1 and TRBJ2-3; a weak D match, TRBD1 (7 bases). The CDR3 runs to 16 residues. Trimming cost V 3 bases and J 0 bases, with 16 bases left between them. The germline CDR1 and CDR2 sequences are DFQATT and SNEGSKA (reference sequence). The CDR3 DNA follows: TGCAGTGCTAGCGCCCCACAGGGGACTAGCACAGATACGCAGTATTTT. It encodes CSASAPQGTSTDTQYF.

This clonotype showed up just a few times. V usage is TRBV20-1 and J usage is TRBJ1-2, with no clear D. The CDR3 is made up of 16 amino acids. V lost 5 bases and J lost 0, with 19 bases in between. CDR1 and CDR2 from the germline V gene are DFQATT and SNEGSKA (reference sequence). The CDR3 protein is CSAPPNSRPTNYGYTF. CDR3 coding DNA: TGCAGTGCTCCCCCGAATAGCAGGCCCACTAACTATGGCTACACCTTC.

This clonotype was detected a few times. V and J are TRBV20-1 and TRBJ2-1; possibly TRBD1 for D (6 bases). The CDR3 spans 14 residues. V was cut by 0 bases and J by 10 bases, with 16 bases left in between. Germline CDR1 reads DFQATT; CDR2 reads SNEGSKA (reference sequence). CDR3 coding DNA: TGCAGTGCTAGAGATCTGCCAGGGGCGAACGAGCAGTTCTTC. This translates into CSARDLPGANEQFF.

V is TRBV7-9 and J is TRBJ2-7; 14 nucleotides align to TRBD2. Per the germline V gene, CDR1 is SEHNR and CDR2 is FQNEAQ (reference sequence). The CDR3 totals 18 residues. V lost 1 base to trimming and J lost 3 bases; unmatched junction nucleotides: 8. The CDR3: CASSLGTSGRLGNYEQYF. In DNA form, the CDR3 reads TGTGCCAGCAGCTTAGGGACTAGCGGGAGGTTGGGTAACTACGAGCAGTACTTC.

J is TRBJ2-1 and V is TRBV6-2 or TRBV6-3, with 10 bases lining up with TRBD2. The closer fit of TRBJ2-7 to the DNA end suggests the J call may be wrong. The CDR3 totals 15 residues. Germline lookup yields CDR1 MNHEY and CDR2 SVGEGT. The CDR3 reads CASRASGGTYNEQYF. The CDR3 nucleotides read TGTGCCAGCAGGGCTAGCGGGGGCACCTACAATGAGCAGTACTTC.

This clonotype was seen ten or more times. The V gene is TRBV9, the J gene TRBJ2-5; TRBD2 matches at 9 bases. The germline CDR1 and CDR2 sequences are SGDLS and YYNGEE. The V segment lost 0 bases and the J segment 5 bases; nucleotides outside the gene matches: 8. This CDR3 spans 16 amino acids. CDR3 sequence (DNA): TGTGCCAGCAGCGTAGCTCCGATAGCGGGAGTGGAGACCCAGTACTTC. This gives the protein CASSVAPIAGVETQYF.

Many counts were recorded for this clonotype. The chain uses TRBV4-2 and TRBJ1-2; no clear D. The CDR3 extends over 18 amino acids. V was trimmed by 3 bases and J by 0 bases, leaving 20 bases between them. The germline V gene encodes CDR1 LGHNA and CDR2 YNFKEQ. The DNA of the CDR3 is TGTGCCAGCAGCCACTCCCCAGGCAACCCTATTTCTAACTATGGCTACACCTTC. Translating gives CASSHSPGNPISNYGYTF.

The rearrangement uses TRBV27 and TRBJ1-2; tentatively, D is TRBD1 (5 bases). Trimming took off 2 bases at V and 7 bases at J, with 14 bases between the two ends. Looked up from germline, CDR1 is MNHEY and CDR2 is SMNVEV (reference sequence). The CDR3 is 14 amino acids. CDR3 DNA: TGTGCCAGCAGTTTAGGTCCGGGGGTAGGTGGCTACACCTTC. Translation: CASSLGPGVGGYTF.

A single count supports this clonotype. The chain employs TRBV20-1 and TRBJ1-5, with a possible D match to TRBD1 (5 bases). The CDR3 loop spans 13 amino acids. V lost 2 bases to trimming and J lost 6 bases, with 11 bases between them. The germline V gene encodes CDR1 DFQATT and CDR2 SNEGSKA (reference sequence). Here the CDR3 DNA reads TGCAGTGCTAGATCCGGGACCATTCAGCCCCAGCATTTT. Translated: CSARSGTIQPQHF.